These 13 T cell receptor beta chains were all obtained from the same sample, sequenced in a study of blood T cell repertoires in COVID-19. Clones were sequenced by immunoSEQ multiplex PCR, and TCRdb holds only the in-frame ones, with some missing. The data show 150,000 to 250,000 clones, approximately 80% seen once. The sequencing input was peripheral blood. The receptors were sampled from a human donor with acute or convalescent COVID-19. The donor label of this sample is uncertain.

The rearrangement links TRBV18 to TRBJ2-1; D possibly corresponds to TRBD2 (6 bases). Germline CDR1 and CDR2: KGHSH and LQKENI. The V gene lost 3 bases and the J gene lost 3 bases, with 15 bases spanning the gap. The CDR3 runs 16 residues. Here the CDR3 reads CASSPGGAGRYNEQFF. Here the CDR3 DNA reads TGTGCCAGCTCACCCGGAGGGGCGGGCCGCTACAATGAGCAGTTCTTC.

CDR3 residues: CASSPSPGQPPNTGELFF. CDR3 DNA sequence: TGTGCCAGTAGTCCCTCCCCTGGACAGCCCCCGAACACCGGGGAGCTGTTTTTT. V usage is TRBV19 and J usage is TRBJ2-2; maybe TRBD1 (6 bases). Germline V lookup: CDR1 LNHDA, CDR2 SQIVND (reference sequence). The CDR3 extends over 18 amino acids. V shed 5 bases and J shed 0 bases, with 19 bases lying between them.

The V and J genes are TRBV18 and TRBJ1-1; 9 bases are shared with TRBD1. The CDR3 totals 16 residues. Trimming took 2 bases from V and 4 from J; bases not matched to a gene: 8. The germline V gene encodes CDR1 KGHSH and CDR2 LQKENI. The CDR3 bases are TGTGCCAGCTCACCAGACTTGGGACAGGGTATCACTGAAGCTTTCTTT. Translating it yields CASSPDLGQGITEAFF.

The V and J genes are TRBV27 and TRBJ1-6, with D perhaps matching TRBD1 (6 bases). The CDR3 is made up of 16 amino acids. V gave up 6 bases and J gave up 6 bases, with 18 bases separating them. The germline V gene encodes CDR1 MNHEY and CDR2 SMNVEV (reference sequence). This chain's CDR3 is CASSYRTALSNSPLHF. CDR3 in DNA: TGTGCCAGCAGCTACCGGACAGCTCTCTCTAATTCACCCCTCCACTTT.

The V call is TRBV10-1, the J call TRBJ2-1, with D perhaps TRBD1 (5 bases). The germline CDR1 and CDR2 sequences are WNHNN and SYGVQD (reference sequence). The CDR3 totals 14 residues. The V end was cut by 6 bases, the J end by 3 bases, with 12 bases between. DNA of the CDR3: TGCGCCAGCAGAGCCAGGGTTGGCTACAATGAGCAGTTCTTC. This translates into CASRARVGYNEQFF.

This clone has a single count. Here the CDR3 reads CSVLMTGKVWNTQYF. As DNA, the CDR3 is TGCAGCGTTCTTATGACAGGGAAAGTTTGGAATACGCAGTATTTT. The V call is TRBV29-1, the J call TRBJ2-3; the match to TRBD1 covers 7 bases. The CDR3 contains 15 residues. In germline, CDR1 is SQVTM, CDR2 ANQGSEA. With V trimmed by 5 bases and J by 7 bases, 15 bases remained unmatched.

CDR3 amino acids: CASSQAGIEQFF. The DNA of the CDR3 is TGTGCCAGCAGCCAAGCGGGTATTGAGCAGTTCTTC. The V gene is TRBV3-1 (or the pseudogene TRBV3-2), the J gene TRBJ2-1; D gene unclear. CDR3 length: 12 amino acids. V was clipped by 1 base and J by 9 bases, with 7 bases between them. Germline-derived CDR1 and CDR2 are LGHDT and YNNKEL (reference sequence).

The chain combines TRBV3-1 (or the pseudogene TRBV3-2) with TRBJ1-3, with D possibly matching TRBD1 (6 bases). Germline values: CDR1 LGHDT, CDR2 YNNKEL (reference sequence). There are 18 residues in the CDR3. Trimming left V 0 bases short and J 0 bases short, with 15 bases between. The CDR3 DNA follows: TGTGCCAGCAGCCAAGATAGGGGGAGCCTAGGCTCTGGAAACACCATATATTTT. It specifies CASSQDRGSLGSGNTIYF.

This chain joins TRBV7-9 and TRBJ1-4; no reliable D call. V was pared by 2 bases and J by 13 bases, with 11 bases between. Germline lookup yields CDR1 SEHNR and CDR2 FQNEAQ (reference sequence). The CDR3 consists of 12 residues. CDR3 in DNA: TGTGCCAGCAGCTTAAGCGGTTCTGGACTGTTTTTT. Its protein is CASSLSGSGLFF.

The rearrangement joins TRBV19 to TRBJ2-6; TRBD1 aligns across 9 bases. Germline V lookup: CDR1 LNHDA, CDR2 SQIVND (reference sequence). V dropped 7 bases and J dropped 2; count of bases not matched to a gene: 9. The CDR3 is made up of 17 amino acids. Here the CDR3 reads CASTPGQGLPGANVLTF. The CDR3 nucleotides are TGTGCCAGTACCCCGGGACAGGGATTACCTGGGGCCAACGTCCTGACTTTC.

V gene TRBV5-4 combines with J gene TRBJ2-5; D gene ambiguous. Trimming removed 2 bases at V and 5 bases at J, with 13 bases between. There are 14 residues in the CDR3. CDR1 is SGHNT, CDR2 YYREEE, per germline (reference sequence). The CDR3 loop reads CASSLPQVKETQYF. The CDR3 region has the DNA TGTGCCAGCAGCTTACCTCAGGTCAAGGAGACCCAGTACTTC.

The chain recombines TRBV7-2 with TRBJ2-7; 9 bases agree with TRBD2. The V gene's germline CDR1 is SGHTA and CDR2 FQGNSA. This CDR3 spans 16 amino acids. J lost 6 bases, V lost 1 base, and 10 bases had no gene match. The CDR3 nucleotides are TGTGCCAGCAGCTTAGAGGGCGGGAGGGCCTTAAGCGAGCAGTACTTC. Its protein is CASSLEGGRALSEQYF.

The chain carries TRBV5-1 and TRBJ2-1; 9 bases fit TRBD1. V lost 3 bases and J lost 8; bases outside the gene matches: 9. The CDR3 has 15 residues. Looked up from germline, CDR1 is SGHRS and CDR2 is YFSETQ. CDR3 loop: CASSSGTGTMYEQFF. For the CDR3, the DNA is TGCGCCAGCAGCTCCGGGACAGGGACGATGTATGAGCAGTTCTTC.